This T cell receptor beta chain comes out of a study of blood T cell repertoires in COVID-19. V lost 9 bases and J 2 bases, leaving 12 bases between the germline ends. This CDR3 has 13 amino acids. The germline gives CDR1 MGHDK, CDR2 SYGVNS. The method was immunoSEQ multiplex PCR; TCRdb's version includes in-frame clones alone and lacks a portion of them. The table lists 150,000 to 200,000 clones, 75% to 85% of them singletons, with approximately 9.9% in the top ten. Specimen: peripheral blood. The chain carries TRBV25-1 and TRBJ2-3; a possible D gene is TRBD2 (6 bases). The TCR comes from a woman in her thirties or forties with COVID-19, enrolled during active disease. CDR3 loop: CASRTGVTDTQYF. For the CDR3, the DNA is TGTGCCAGTAGAACGGGGGTCACAGATACGCAGTATTTT.